This TCR beta chain is drawn from a study of regulatory T cells in long-lasting Graves disease. As for time point: newly diagnosed GD, antithyroid drugs for less than 3 months. The TCR library was prepared using RNA isolated from PBMCs. The table lists this clonotype with a few counts. According to the study, TCR beta libraries were built with iRepertoire HTBI primers and CDR3-region Arm-PCR. TCRdb recomputed calls from the multiplex PCR reads with MiXCR, one row per CDR3 protein. The repertoire holds under 500,000 distinct CDR3 sequences, around 15% seen once, with about 10% in the top ten. The sample was also reused in another study, on T cells in Graves' hyperthyroidism and ophthalmopathy.

This sequence was found in a woman aged 30 to 39 with Graves disease. The sample was peripheral blood mononuclear cells (PBMCs), taken at new diagnosis, from a patient treated with antithyroid drugs.

As DNA, the CDR3 is TGTGCCAGCAGCTTAGGAGTAACTAGCACAGATACGCAGTATTTT. Protein sequence: CASSLGVTSTDTQYF. The rearrangement links TRBV7-9 to TRBJ2-3; no definite D call. Germline V gene lookup returns CDR1 SEHNR and CDR2 FQNEAQ (reference sequence). The CDR3 contains 15 residues. V was clipped by 1 base and J by 0 bases, with 8 bases between them.